The rows below give T cell receptor beta chains drawn from one sample of a study of cytomegalovirus exposure and HLA in healthy donors. The protocol was immunoSEQ multiplex PCR, while the TCRdb copy is restricted to in-frame clones and leaves out a portion. The sample has nearly 200,000 clones, around 86% seen once. The sample consisted of PBMCs. These receptors were taken from a man aged 30-40 years in good health and CMV-seronegative. CDR3s include the opening cysteine and the closing phenylalanine or tryptophan. A D gene is named only where the DNA matches it firmly. Clone size is given for some rows only: seen once, a few or many times, or a class if the clone is expanded.

TRBD1,.,TRBJ1-5,TRBV30,TGTGCCTGGAGCGACGGGACAGGTCAGCCCCAGCATTTT,CAWSDGTGQPQHF
.,once,TRBJ1-5,TRBV18,TGTGCCAGCTCAATTGGCCCCGATCAGCCCCAGCATTTT,CASSIGPDQPQHF
TRBD2,.,TRBJ2-1,TRBV11-2,TGTGCCAGCAGCTTAGACAGCGGGGGGTACAATGAGCAGTTCTTC,CASSLDSGGYNEQFF
TRBD1,.,TRBJ1-2,TRBV2,TGTGCCTCCAATCGGGACAGGGGGCGCGGGTGGGGCTACACCTTC,CASNRDRGRGWGYTF
TRBD1,.,TRBJ2-7,TRBV27,TGTGCCAGCAGTTTCTCGAACAGGGGGGCGAGTGAGCAGTACTTC,CASSFSNRGASEQYF
TRBD1,.,TRBJ2-2,TRBV5-8,TGTGCCAGCAGCGGTGGACAGGCGAGCACCGGGGAGCTGTTTTTT,CASSGGQASTGELFF
.,.,TRBJ2-7,TRBV30,TGTGCCTGGAGTGTACGTTACGAGCAGTACTTC,CAWSVRYEQYF
TRBD1,.,TRBJ2-7,TRBV4-1,TGCGCCAGCAGACCGTCGGGACAGGGGGGCGAGCAGTACTTC,CASRPSGQGGEQYF
.,.,TRBJ2-1,TRBV2,TGTGCCAGCAGTGATCCACGTGGACTAAACTACAATGAGCAGTTCTTC,CASSDPRGLNYNEQFF
.,.,TRBJ2-2,TRBV10-3,TGTGCCATCAGTGAGTCGAGCCAATTCACCGGGGAGCTGTTTTTT,CAISESSQFTGELFF
TRBD2,.,TRBJ2-3,TRBV5-1,TGCGCCAGCAGCTTGGGGGGTACTAGCGGGATAGATACGCAGTATTTT,CASSLGGTSGIDTQYF
TRBD1,.,TRBJ2-5,TRBV6-5,TGTGCCAGCAGTCACACAGGGGAAGAGACCCAGTACTTC,CASSHTGEETQYF
TRBD1,.,TRBJ1-1,TRBV28,TGTGCCAGCAGTTCGTTCGGACAGGGGGCGGCGGCTGAAGCTTTCTTT,CASSSFGQGAAAEAFF
TRBD2,.,TRBJ2-7,TRBV28,TGTGCCAGCAGTTCGGGGGGAGGGGTTAGTAAGTACTTC,CASSSGGGVSKYF
TRBD1,.,TRBJ2-7,TRBV7-9,TGTGCCAGCAGGGGGGGACAGGGGGACGAGCAGTACTTC,CASRGGQGDEQYF
TRBD2,.,TRBJ2-7,TRBV28,TGTGCCAGCAGTTCCGGGACTAGCAAGCAGTACTTC,CASSSGTSKQYF
TRBD1,.,TRBJ1-5,TRBV19,TGTGCCAGCGGACAGGGAAATCAGCCCCAGCATTTT,CASGQGNQPQHF
.,.,TRBJ2-3,TRBV11-1,TGTGCCAGCAGCTTAGACGCCGACACCACAGATACGCAGTATTTT,CASSLDADTTDTQYF
.,.,TRBJ2-7,TRBV7-9,TGTGCCAGCAGCTTAGTCGCTGGCCACGAGCAGTACTTC,CASSLVAGHEQYF
TRBD1,.,TRBJ1-4,TRBV18,TGTGCCAGCTCCCCGGTGGGACAGGGCCATGCAACTAATGAAAAACTGTTTTTT,CASSPVGQGHATNEKLFF
.,.,TRBJ1-4,TRBV11-2,TGTGCCAGCAGCGGGGGGGGACGGAATAATGAAAAACTGTTTTTT,CASSGGGRNNEKLFF
.,.,TRBJ1-4,TRBV2,TGTGCCAGCACCGTGGAGGGCCTAACTAATGAAAAACTGTTTTTT,CASTVEGLTNEKLFF